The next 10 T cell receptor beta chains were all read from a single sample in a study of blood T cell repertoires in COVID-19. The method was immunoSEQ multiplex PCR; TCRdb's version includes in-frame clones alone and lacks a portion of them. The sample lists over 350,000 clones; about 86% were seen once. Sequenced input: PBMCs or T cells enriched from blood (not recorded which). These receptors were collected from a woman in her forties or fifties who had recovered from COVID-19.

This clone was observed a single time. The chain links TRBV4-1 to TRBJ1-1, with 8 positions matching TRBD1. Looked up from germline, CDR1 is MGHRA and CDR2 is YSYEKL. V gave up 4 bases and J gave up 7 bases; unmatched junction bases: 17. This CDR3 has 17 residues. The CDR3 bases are TGCGCCAGCAGCCCCCCAATCGGACAGGGCAATGTACGTGAAGCTTTCTTT. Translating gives CASSPPIGQGNVREAFF.

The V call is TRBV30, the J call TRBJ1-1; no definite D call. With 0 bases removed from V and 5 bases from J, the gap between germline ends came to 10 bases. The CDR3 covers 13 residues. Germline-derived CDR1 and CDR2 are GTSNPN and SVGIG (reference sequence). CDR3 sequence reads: CAWSVLRETEAFF. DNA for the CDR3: TGTGCCTGGAGTGTATTAAGAGAGACTGAAGCTTTCTTT.

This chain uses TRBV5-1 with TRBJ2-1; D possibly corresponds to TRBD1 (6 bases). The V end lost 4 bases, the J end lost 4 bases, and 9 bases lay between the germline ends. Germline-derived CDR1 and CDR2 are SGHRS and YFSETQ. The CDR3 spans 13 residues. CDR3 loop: CASSEQGYNEQFF. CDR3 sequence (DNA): TGCGCCAGCAGCGAACAGGGTTACAATGAGCAGTTCTTC.

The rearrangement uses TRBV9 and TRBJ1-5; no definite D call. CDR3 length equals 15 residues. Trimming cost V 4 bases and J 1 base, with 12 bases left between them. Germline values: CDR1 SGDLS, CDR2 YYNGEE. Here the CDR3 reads CASSPGGRSNQPQHF. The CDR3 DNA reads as TGTGCCAGCAGCCCAGGCGGGAGGAGCAATCAGCCCCAGCATTTT.

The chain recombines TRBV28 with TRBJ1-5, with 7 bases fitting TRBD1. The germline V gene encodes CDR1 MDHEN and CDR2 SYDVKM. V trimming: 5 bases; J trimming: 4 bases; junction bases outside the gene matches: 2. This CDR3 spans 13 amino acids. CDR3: CASSRDRNQPQHF. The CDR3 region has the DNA TGTGCCAGCAGTCGGGACAGAAATCAGCCCCAGCATTTT.

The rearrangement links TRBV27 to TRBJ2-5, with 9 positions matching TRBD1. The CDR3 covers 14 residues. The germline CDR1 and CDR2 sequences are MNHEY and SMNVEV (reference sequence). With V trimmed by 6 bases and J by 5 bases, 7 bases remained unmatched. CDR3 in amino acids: CASRRTGGRETQYF. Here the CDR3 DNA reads TGTGCCAGCAGGCGCACAGGGGGCCGGGAGACCCAGTACTTC.

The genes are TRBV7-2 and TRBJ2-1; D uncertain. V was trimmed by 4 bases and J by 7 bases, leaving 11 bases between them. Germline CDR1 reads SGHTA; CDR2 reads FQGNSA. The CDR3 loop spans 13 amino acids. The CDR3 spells CASSSPNGNEQFF. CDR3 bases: TGTGCCAGCAGCTCCCCCAACGGGAATGAGCAGTTCTTC.

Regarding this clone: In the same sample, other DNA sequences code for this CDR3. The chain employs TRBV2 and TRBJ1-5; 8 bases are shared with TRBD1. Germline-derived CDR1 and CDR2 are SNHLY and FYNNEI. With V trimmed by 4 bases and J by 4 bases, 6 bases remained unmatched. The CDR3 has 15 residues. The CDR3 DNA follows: TGTGCCAGCAGTGGACAGGGGTTACGGAATCAGCCCCAGCATTTT. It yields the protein CASSGQGLRNQPQHF.

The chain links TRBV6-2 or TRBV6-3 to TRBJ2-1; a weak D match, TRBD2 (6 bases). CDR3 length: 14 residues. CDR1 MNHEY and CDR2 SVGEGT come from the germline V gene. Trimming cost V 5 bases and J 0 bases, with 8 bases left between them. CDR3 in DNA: TGTGCCAGCAGTCAGACTAGCTCCTACAATGAGCAGTTCTTC. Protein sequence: CASSQTSSYNEQFF.

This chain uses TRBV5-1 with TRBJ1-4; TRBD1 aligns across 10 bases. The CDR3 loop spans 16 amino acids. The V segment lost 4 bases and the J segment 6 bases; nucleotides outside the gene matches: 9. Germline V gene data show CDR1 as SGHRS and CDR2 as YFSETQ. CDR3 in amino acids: CASSAITGTGDEKLFF. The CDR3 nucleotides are TGCGCCAGCAGCGCGATAACCGGGACAGGGGATGAAAAACTGTTTTTT.